The rows below give T cell receptor beta chains drawn from one sample of a study of blood T cell repertoires in COVID-19. Data came from immunoSEQ multiplex PCR; TCRdb stores just in-frame clones and leaves some out. Of over 250,000 clones detected, nearly 90% appear once; the ten largest clones hold just under 0.8%. The sequenced sample was peripheral blood. These receptors were collected from a woman in her thirties with acute or convalescent COVID-19. Both conserved end residues are trimmed from each CDR3.

TRBV7-9	ASSLVRDRGYNEQF
TRBV7-4	ASSNRDEREMADTQY
TRBV10-3	AISERERSTDTQY
TRBV5-1	ASSFGSGEKLF
TRBV7-8	ASSLPLPGELF
TRBV4-3	ASSQDLSLAGGFAYEQY
TRBV9	ASSAAGQGFEQY
TRBV20-1	SASPLAAGETQY
TRBV6-5	ASRRQPNTEAF
TRBV19	ASSRGLGIDQPQH
TRBV11-2	ASSPLAAQETQY
TRBV10-3	AISTEGNIQY
TRBV7-2	ASSPRGQNTDTQY
TRBV18	ASSPPYGSLYNEQF
TRBV29-1	SAEGGSEAF
TRBV7-2	ASSSSPQRGTDTQY
TRBV7-2	ASSSASQPGDYSGANVLT
TRBV5-6	ASSLFPSGIFGELF
TRBV7-9	ASSLQGFEAF
TRBV30	AWSPPGGQY
TRBV29-1	SVAGRNNYGYT
TRBV7-2	ASSFQTGSSGNTIY
TRBV30	AWSVRGYEKLF
TRBV2	ASSEGAGVAREQF
TRBV7-2	ASSFRGTGNNSPLH
TRBV18	ASSPRGQLRSTDTQY